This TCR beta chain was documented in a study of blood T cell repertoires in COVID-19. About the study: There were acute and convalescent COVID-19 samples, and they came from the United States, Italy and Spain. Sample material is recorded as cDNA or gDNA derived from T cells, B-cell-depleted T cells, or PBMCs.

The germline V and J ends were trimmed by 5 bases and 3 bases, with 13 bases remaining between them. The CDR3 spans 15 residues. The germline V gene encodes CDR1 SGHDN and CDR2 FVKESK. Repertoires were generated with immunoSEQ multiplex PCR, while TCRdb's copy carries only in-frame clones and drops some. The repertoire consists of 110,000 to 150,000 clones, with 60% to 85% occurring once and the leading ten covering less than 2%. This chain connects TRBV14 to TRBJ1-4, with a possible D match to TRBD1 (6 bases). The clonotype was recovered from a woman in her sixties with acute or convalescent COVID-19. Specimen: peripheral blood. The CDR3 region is CASSFTGRANEKLFF. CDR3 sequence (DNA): TGTGCCAGCAGCTTTACAGGGAGGGCTAATGAAAAACTGTTTTTT.